The 28 T cell receptor beta chains presented below share a single source sample, sequenced in a study of PD-1 blockade in classical Hodgkin lymphoma. Relapses following autologous stem cell transplantation were seen in all patients, with brentuximab vedotin exposure varying. Measured with immunoSEQ multiplex PCR; TCRdb has only the in-frame clones, and not every one. Of 40,000 to 55,000 clones in the sample, 88% are singletons; the top ten hold about a tenth. The sample here was peripheral blood mononuclear cells (PBMCs), taken at baseline. The origin of the receptors is a human donor with classical Hodgkin lymphoma.

This sequence joins TRBV19 and TRBJ1-5, with unresolved D. Germline V lookup: CDR1 LNHDA, CDR2 SQIVND (reference sequence). V was cut by 5 bases and J by 0 bases, with 11 bases left in between. This CDR3 contains 15 residues. The CDR3 bases are TGTGCCAGTAGTCGGATCGCCAATAGCAATCAGCCCCAGCATTTT. Its translation: CASSRIANSNQPQHF.

The chain has TRBV25-1 and TRBJ1-4; no definite D call. Germline V lookup: CDR1 MGHDK, CDR2 SYGVNS. V was pared by 5 bases and J by 7 bases, with 11 bases between. The CDR3 has 13 amino acids. The CDR3 is CASSKDPVEKLFF. For the CDR3, the DNA is TGTGCCAGCAGTAAAGACCCGGTTGAAAAACTGTTTTTT.

This chain joins TRBV7-8 and TRBJ1-1, with 7 bases identical to TRBD1. The V gene end was trimmed by 5 bases and the J gene end by 5 bases; junction bases not matched to a gene: 8. The CDR3 consists of 14 residues. CDR1 SGHVS and CDR2 FQNEAQ come from the germline V gene. Here the CDR3 DNA reads TGTGCCAGCAGCCCCCTCTCAGGGGGGACTGAAGCTTTCTTT. Amino acids: CASSPLSGGTEAFF. Full variable domain (rest looked up from reference TRBV7-8 and TRBJ1-1): GAGVSQSPRYKVAKRGQDVALRCDPISGHVSLFWYQQALGQGPEFLTYFQNEAQLDKSGLPSDRFFAERPEGSVSTLKIQRTQQEDSAVYLCASSPLSGGTEAFFGQGTRLTVV.

V is TRBV7-2 and J is TRBJ2-3; 14 bases map to TRBD2. The germline V gene encodes CDR1 SGHTA and CDR2 FQGNSA. Unmatched junction bases numbered 11, after V lost 3 bases and J lost 6 bases. The CDR3 is made up of 18 amino acids. This chain's CDR3 is CASSFRTSGRRAADTQYF. For the CDR3, the DNA is TGTGCCAGCAGCTTTCGGACTAGCGGGAGGAGGGCGGCGGATACGCAGTATTTT.

This sequence joins TRBV27 and TRBJ2-1; 8 nucleotides align to TRBD2. Trimming took 2 bases from V and 4 from J; bases not matched to a gene: 4. The CDR3 runs 15 residues. The germline V gene has CDR1 MNHEY and CDR2 SMNVEV (reference sequence). The CDR3 bases are TGTGCCAGCAGTTTACTGGGCGGGGGGTACAATGAGCAGTTCTTC. Translated: CASSLLGGGYNEQFF.

The chain employs TRBV18 and TRBJ2-7, with 8 bases identical to TRBD2. Trimming took 5 bases from V and 4 from J; bases not matched to a gene: 10. This CDR3 has 15 residues. The germline V gene has CDR1 KGHSH and CDR2 LQKENI. This chain's CDR3 is CASSESGGTPYEQYF. CDR3 bases: TGTGCCAGCTCAGAATCGGGGGGGACCCCATACGAGCAGTACTTC.

The genes are TRBV5-8 and TRBJ2-1; TRBD2 agrees at 13 bases. Germline V gives CDR1 SGHTS, CDR2 YDEGEE. The CDR3 sequence is 15 residues long. The junction had 5 bases not matched to a gene; V was cut back by 4 bases and J by 7 bases. In DNA, the CDR3 is TGTGCCAGCAGCAGGACTAGCGGGAGAGGGAATGAGCAGTTCTTC. Protein sequence: CASSRTSGRGNEQFF.

The V and J genes are TRBV9 and TRBJ2-3, with 8 bases aligning to TRBD2. The CDR3 loop spans 13 amino acids. Germline CDR1 and CDR2: SGDLS and YYNGEE. V gave up 7 bases and J gave up 5 bases; unmatched junction bases: 6. The CDR3 is CASGGAGEDTQYF. The CDR3 DNA reads as TGTGCCAGCGGGGGAGCGGGAGAAGATACGCAGTATTTT.

This sequence joins TRBV18 and TRBJ1-3; tentative D call: TRBD1 (5 bases). Germline assignment: CDR1 KGHSH and CDR2 LQKENI. Deletions cut 1 base from V and 2 bases from J, with 9 bases between. The CDR3 sequence is 15 residues long. CDR3: CASSPRRDPGNTIYF. The CDR3 DNA sequence: TGTGCCAGCTCACCACGCAGGGACCCTGGAAACACCATATATTTT. Full variable domain (missing parts from reference TRBV18 and TRBJ1-3): NAGVMQNPRHLVRRRGQEARLRCSPMKGHSHVYWYRQLPEEGLKFMVYLQKENIIDESGMPKERFSAEFPKEGPSILRIQQVVRGDSAAYFCASSPRRDPGNTIYFGEGSWLTVV.

The chain combines TRBV7-8 with TRBJ1-1, with a tentative D call TRBD1 (6 bases). Germline V gives CDR1 SGHVS, CDR2 FQNEAQ. V was pared by 2 bases and J by 4 bases, with 8 bases between. This CDR3 is built from 13 residues. The CDR3 region is CASSLQGTTEAFF. CDR3 sequence (DNA): TGTGCCAGCAGCTTACAGGGGACCACTGAAGCTTTCTTT.

V is TRBV4-2 and J is TRBJ2-2; possibly TRBD1 or TRBD2 for D (7 bases each). V lost 3 bases and J 4 bases, leaving 21 bases between the germline ends. Germline CDR1 LGHNA, CDR2 YNFKEQ. The CDR3 is 18 residues long. The CDR3 sequence: CASSHPSGTAKTTGELFF. The CDR3 nucleotides read TGTGCCAGCAGCCACCCGAGCGGGACAGCTAAAACCACCGGGGAGCTGTTTTTT.

V and J are TRBV27 and TRBJ2-1; 12 bases line up with TRBD2. With V trimmed by 2 bases and J by 4 bases, 9 bases remained unmatched. The CDR3 has 18 residues. Germline V gene data show CDR1 as MNHEY and CDR2 as SMNVEV (reference sequence). The CDR3 nucleotides are TGTGCCAGCAGTTTACCACGGACTAGCGGGGTCAGGTACAATGAGCAGTTCTTC. It codes for CASSLPRTSGVRYNEQFF.

The gene calls are TRBV10-2 and TRBJ2-5; 9 bases align to TRBD2. Germline V gives CDR1 WSHSY, CDR2 SAAADI. With V trimmed by 4 bases and J by 4 bases, 4 bases remained unmatched. This CDR3 is built from 14 residues. The CDR3 is CASSAGTSIETQYF. CDR3 DNA sequence: TGCGCCAGCAGTGCCGGGACTAGCATAGAGACCCAGTACTTC.

The chain uses TRBV7-2 and TRBJ2-7; D not resolved. The CDR3 runs 12 residues. From germline, CDR1 is SGHTA and CDR2 FQGNSA. V shed 1 base and J shed 7 bases, with 8 bases lying between them. The CDR3 region has the DNA TGTGCCAGCAGCTTAGACGCCGGAGAGCAGTACTTC. Its protein is CASSLDAGEQYF.

This rearrangement joins TRBV4-1 to TRBJ2-2; the match to TRBD1 covers 9 bases. The CDR3 contains 16 residues. V was clipped by 0 bases and J by 4 bases; unmatched bases: 3. Per germline, CDR1 MGHRA and CDR2 YSYEKL. The CDR3 loop reads CASSQDRTGATGELFF. CDR3 nucleotide sequence: TGCGCCAGCAGCCAAGACCGGACAGGGGCCACCGGGGAGCTGTTTTTT.

The V call is TRBV5-8, the J call TRBJ2-7; D is undetermined. This CDR3 comprises 12 residues. The germline V and J ends were trimmed by 9 bases and 3 bases, with 13 bases remaining between them. Germline CDR1 and CDR2: SGHTS and YDEGEE. The CDR3 reads CATSVQIYEQYF. The DNA for the CDR3 is TGTGCCACCTCTGTACAAATCTACGAGCAGTACTTC.

This chain connects TRBV6-1 to TRBJ2-1; the match to TRBD2 covers 11 bases. Trimming removed 4 bases from V and 3 bases from J; junction bases left unmatched: 2. The CDR3 is 15 amino acids. Germline CDR1 reads MNHNS; CDR2 reads SASEGT. CDR3 sequence reads: CASSVGLAVYNEQFF. The CDR3 region has the DNA TGTGCCAGCAGTGTGGGACTAGCGGTCTACAATGAGCAGTTCTTC.

The gene calls are TRBV7-9 and TRBJ1-2; no definite D call. Trimming removed 2 bases from V and 4 bases from J, with 11 bases in between. The CDR3 is 14 amino acids. The V gene's germline CDR1 is SEHNR and CDR2 FQNEAQ (reference sequence). The CDR3 DNA reads TGTGCCAGCAGCTTAACGGGGTCTTTCTATGGCTACACCTTC. It specifies CASSLTGSFYGYTF.

The chain links TRBV2 to TRBJ1-2, with 7 nucleotides matching TRBD1. Germline V gene lookup returns CDR1 SNHLY and CDR2 FYNNEI. This CDR3 is 13 amino acids long. The ends lost 8 bases at V and 4 bases at J; junction bases unmatched: 7. The CDR3 sequence: CASEYRGGYGYTF. In DNA form, the CDR3 reads TGTGCCAGCGAATACAGGGGTGGCTATGGCTACACCTTC. Supplemented by reference TRBV2 and TRBJ1-2, the full variable domain reads EPEVTQTPSHQVTQMGQEVILRCVPISNHLYFYWYRQILGQKVEFLVSFYNNEISEKSEIFDDQFSVERPDGSNFTLKIRSTKLEDSAMYFCASEYRGGYGYTFGSGTRLTVV.

The J gene is TRBJ2-7, the V gene TRBV5-5; maybe TRBD1 (5 bases). Germline CDR1 and CDR2: SGHKS and YYEKEE (reference sequence). This CDR3 comprises 14 residues. Deletions cut 1 base from V and 4 bases from J, with 12 bases between. Here the CDR3 reads CASSLPGWSYEQYF. The CDR3 region has the DNA TGTGCCAGCAGCTTGCCAGGGTGGTCTTACGAGCAGTACTTC.

This clone was detected a few times. The rearrangement links TRBV11-1 to TRBJ1-2; D gene ambiguous. Trimming left V 5 bases short and J 6 bases short, with 16 bases between. CDR1 is SGHAT and CDR2 is FQDESV in the germline V gene (reference sequence). The CDR3 length is 14 residues. The CDR3 DNA reads TGTGCCAGCAGCCACGACACCTTAGGCAATGGCTACACCTTC. Its protein product is CASSHDTLGNGYTF.

In this sample, this clone turned up once. V gene TRBV7-9 combines with J gene TRBJ1-5, with a weak D call TRBD1 (5 bases). The CDR3 sequence is 16 residues long. Trimming pared 4 bases from V and 0 bases from J, leaving 13 bases between. Germline V CDR1 and CDR2: SEHNR, FQNEAQ (reference sequence). CDR3 residues: CASSSGDGYSNQPQHF. The CDR3 DNA sequence: TGTGCCAGCAGCTCCGGGGACGGATATAGCAATCAGCCCCAGCATTTT.

This chain connects TRBV6-5 to TRBJ2-7; 8 bases fit TRBD2. After removal of 6 bases from V and 5 bases from J, the junction contained 9 bases not matched to a gene. CDR3 length equals 14 residues. Germline V gene data show CDR1 as MNHEY and CDR2 as SVGAGI. CDR3 sequence (DNA): TGTGCCAGCAGGTCGGGAGGGCCTATAAACGAGCAGTACTTC. It yields the protein CASRSGGPINEQYF.

The V and J genes are TRBV6-1 and TRBJ2-7; 10 nucleotides line up with TRBD1. The CDR3 sequence is 14 residues long. Germline V gene lookup returns CDR1 MNHNS and CDR2 SASEGT. V was pared by 8 bases and J by 1 base, with 5 bases of the junction left unmatched. CDR3 protein: CASHGTGESYEQYF. The CDR3 bases are TGTGCCAGCCACGGGACAGGGGAGTCCTACGAGCAGTACTTC.

The gene calls are TRBV6-6 and TRBJ2-1; D possibly corresponds to TRBD1 (6 bases). Trimming cost V 7 bases and J 7 bases, with 8 bases left between them. CDR1 is MNHNY and CDR2 is SVGAGI in the germline V gene (reference sequence). The CDR3 has 11 residues. The chain's CDR3 is CASNRENEQFF. As DNA, the CDR3 is TGTGCCAGCAACAGGGAGAATGAGCAGTTCTTC.

The chain employs TRBV7-8 and TRBJ2-7, with 7 bases matching TRBD1. The V segment lost 2 bases and the J segment 3 bases; nucleotides outside the gene matches: 7. Per the germline V gene, CDR1 is SGHVS and CDR2 is FQNEAQ. CDR3 size: 15 residues. This CDR3 is CASSLRTGANYEQYF. The CDR3 nucleotides read TGTGCCAGCAGCTTACGTACAGGGGCGAACTACGAGCAGTACTTC.

The chain recombines TRBV6-1 with TRBJ2-2; D is undetermined. V was pared by 5 bases and J by 3 bases, with 13 bases between. CDR1 is MNHNS, CDR2 SASEGT, per germline. The CDR3 is 15 amino acids. CDR3 DNA: TGTGCCAGCAGTCAGGTCCAAGGCGACACCGGGGAGCTGTTTTTT. Its translation is CASSQVQGDTGELFF.

This chain joins TRBV5-1 and TRBJ1-2, with 7 bases lining up with TRBD1. The CDR3 is made up of 12 amino acids. Germline V gives CDR1 SGHRS, CDR2 YFSETQ. After removal of 4 bases from V and 8 bases from J, the junction contained 5 bases not matched to a gene. The CDR3 region has the DNA TGCGCCAGCAGCGTAGACAGGGACGGCTACACCTTC. Translated, it gives CASSVDRDGYTF.